This T cell receptor beta chain originates from a study of neurological immune-mediated disorders. Across the study: Secondary progressive disease was present in 3, and relapsing-remitting disease in around 31, of the approximately 35 multiple sclerosis patients. Study-level points and caveats: Patients with HTLV-1-associated myelopathy had the highest level of TCR clonal expansion, whereas patients with multiple sclerosis had the lowest level, falling beneath the level found in healthy controls. Phylogenetic grouping assigned the repertoires of 18 of 34 multiple sclerosis patients to a single cluster of related CDR3 sequences. This cluster may be a repertoire-level signature.

In this sample, this clonotype turned up many times. Its cognate antigen is unknown. Germline assignment: CDR1 ENHRY and CDR2 SYGVKD. After removal of 3 bases from V and 2 bases from J, the junction contained 7 bases not matched to a gene. This CDR3 is built from 15 residues. 5'RACE generated cDNA with 10-nucleotide random UMIs. TCRdb redid the calling of the 5' RACE reads with MiXCR, one entry per CDR3 protein. The repertoire holds 60,000 or so distinct CDR3 sequences, with about 3.7% as singletons. What was sequenced was PBMCs. The clonotype originates from a woman between 55 and 75 years old with multiple sclerosis. The chain joins TRBV10-3 to TRBJ2-7, with TRBD1 matching over 7 bases. In nucleotides, the CDR3 is TGTGCCATCAGTGACCTCGACAGGGCCACCTACGAGCAGTACTTC. It is translated as CAISDLDRATYEQYF.